The 16 T cell receptor beta chains below come from one sample, sequenced in a study of human T cells and chemical hapten exposure. Specified time point: pre-sensitization, week 0. The treatment was: therapeutic diphenylcyclopropenone sensitization with weekly scalp DPC. Each CDR3 protein gets one entry after TCRdb re-called the RACE reads with MiXCR. The sample contains approximately 320,000 distinct CDR3 sequences, 5.5% of which appear only once. Sequences were derived from whole blood, sampled in connection with sensitization to the hapten diphenylcyclopropenone (DPC). The receptor set was obtained from a woman between 18 and 30 years old with alopecia areata. Some clones in this sample may be carry-over from other donors' samples.

This clonotype was counted at least ten times. V gene TRBV18 combines with J gene TRBJ2-7; possible D gene TRBD2, 6 bases. Germline CDR1 is KGHSH and CDR2 is LQKENI. Trimming stripped 4 bases from V and 7 bases from J, with 17 bases between. The CDR3 totals 14 residues. The CDR3 DNA follows: TGTGCCAGCTCACTCGGGGACTTGGTTGGTGAGCAGTACTTC. Amino acids: CASSLGDLVGEQYF. Full variable domain (missing parts from reference TRBV18 and TRBJ2-7): NAGVMQNPRHLVRRRGQEARLRCSPMKGHSHVYWYRQLPEEGLKFMVYLQKENIIDESGMPKERFSAEFPKEGPSILRIQQVVRGDSAAYFCASSLGDLVGEQYFGPGTRLTVT.

V usage is TRBV6-5 and J usage is TRBJ2-1; maybe TRBD1 (5 bases). CDR1 is MNHEY, CDR2 SVGAGI, per germline. Trimming left V 0 bases short and J 8 bases short, with 11 bases between. The CDR3 totals 14 residues. CDR3 sequence: CASSYSLRGDEQFF. The CDR3 nucleotides read TGTGCCAGCAGTTACTCGCTAAGGGGCGATGAGCAGTTCTTC.

This chain links TRBV7-3 with TRBJ2-7, with 8 bases lining up with TRBD2. The germline V gene has CDR1 SGHTA and CDR2 FQGTGA. V lost 6 bases, J lost 4 bases, and 23 bases stayed unmatched. CDR3 length equals 19 residues. DNA of the CDR3: TGTGCCAGCAGTCCAACAACGATAACTAGCGGCCATACACCTTACGAGCAGTACTTC. Translation: CASSPTTITSGHTPYEQYF.

Ten or more counts support this clonotype. This sequence joins TRBV29-1 and TRBJ2-6, with D uncertain. Trimming removed 3 bases at V and 0 bases at J, with 6 bases between. The CDR3 extends over 14 amino acids. Germline V CDR1 and CDR2: SQVTM, ANQGSEA. The CDR3 loop reads CSVDSHSGANVLTF. CDR3 nucleotide sequence: TGCAGCGTTGACAGCCACTCTGGGGCCAACGTCCTGACTTTC.

This clonotype was recorded a few times. This chain uses TRBV12-3 or TRBV12-4 with TRBJ1-3; unclear D gene. This CDR3 has 16 amino acids. The V and J ends lost 8 bases and 0 bases respectively, with 17 bases between them. The DNA of the CDR3 is TGTGCCAGCCTTACCGGTGGATCGACCTCTGGAAACACCATATATTTT. Translating it yields CASLTGGSTSGNTIYF.

The table lists this clonotype with many counts. The V gene is TRBV4-2, the J gene TRBJ1-6; no clear D. Germline assignment: CDR1 LGHNA and CDR2 YNFKEQ. This CDR3 region has 16 residues. V was trimmed by 2 bases and J by 8 bases, leaving 16 bases between them. The CDR3 coding sequence is TGTGCCAGCAGCCAAAACAAACGTGATACGCATTCACCCCTCCACTTT. It yields the protein CASSQNKRDTHSPLHF.

The genes are TRBV6-1 and TRBJ2-3; TRBD1 or TRBD2 may be the D gene (6 bases each). V was cut by 6 bases and J by 3 bases, with 16 bases left in between. The germline CDR1 and CDR2 sequences are MNHNS and SASEGT. CDR3 length: 15 residues. CDR3 nucleotide sequence: TGTGCCAGCAGGAGATTGGGGGGCGGGACAGATACGCAGTATTTT. It is translated as CASRRLGGGTDTQYF.

This clonotype was seen ten or more times. The junction shows a germline mismatch at one end, possibly a read error. The V and J genes are TRBV28 and TRBJ2-2; D is uncertain. From germline, CDR1 is MDHEN and CDR2 SYDVKM. The CDR3 totals 12 residues. Here the CDR3 reads CASSHFTRELFF. The CDR3 DNA sequence: TGTGCCAGCAGTCACTTCACCCGGGAGCTGTTTTTT.

The V and J genes are TRBV12-3 or TRBV12-4 and TRBJ2-1; tentatively, D is TRBD2 (6 bases). CDR3 length: 16 amino acids. The V and J ends lost 5 bases and 2 bases respectively, with 16 bases between them. This chain's CDR3 is CASSPDGTLTYNEQFF. CDR3 nucleotide sequence: TGTGCCAGCAGTCCCGACGGGACTCTAACCTACAATGAGCAGTTCTTC.

This clonotype has more than one count but fewer than ten. The rearrangement joins TRBV7-9 to TRBJ2-3; 15 bases agree with TRBD2. Germline CDR1 and CDR2: SEHNR and FQNEAQ (reference sequence). The CDR3 consists of 17 residues. The V segment lost 3 bases and the J segment 3 bases; nucleotides outside the gene matches: 4. The CDR3 nucleotides are TGTGCCAGCAGCTTGGGGACTAGCGGGGGGCGAACAGATACGCAGTATTTT. Protein sequence: CASSLGTSGGRTDTQYF.

This clonotype was seen repeatedly, ten times or more. The chain employs TRBV28 and TRBJ1-6; D gene ambiguous. V lost 6 bases and J 3 bases, leaving 6 bases between the germline ends. CDR3 length equals 13 residues. Germline CDR1 is MDHEN and CDR2 is SYDVKM. CDR3 coding DNA: TGTGCCAGCAGGTGGGACTATAATTCACCCCTCCACTTT. Its translation: CASRWDYNSPLHF. Together with reference TRBV28 and TRBJ1-6, the CDR3 gives the full variable domain: DVKVTQSSRYLVKRTGEKVFLECVQDMDHENMFWYRQDPGLGLRLIYFSYDVKMKEKGDIPEGYSVSREKKERFSLILESASTNQTSMYLCASRWDYNSPLHFGNGTRLTVT.

The chain combines TRBV9 with TRBJ2-3; D call uncertain. The CDR3 covers 15 residues. Germline CDR1 is SGDLS and CDR2 is YYNGEE. V lost 4 bases and J lost 4, with 16 bases in between. This CDR3 is CASSPVVAAPDTQYF. The CDR3 DNA sequence: TGTGCCAGCAGCCCGGTAGTGGCTGCCCCAGATACGCAGTATTTT.

This rearrangement joins TRBV6-2 or TRBV6-3 to TRBJ2-3; 7 bases fit TRBD1. The CDR3 spans 12 residues. In germline, CDR1 is MNHEY, CDR2 SVGEGT. V gave up 5 bases and J gave up 7 bases; unmatched junction bases: 3. CDR3 coding DNA: TGTGCCAGCAGTCGGACAGGTTATACGCAGTATTTT. As protein: CASSRTGYTQYF.

This clonotype was detected ten times or more. The V call is TRBV7-9, the J call TRBJ1-5; tentative D call: TRBD1 (5 bases). V dropped 2 bases and J dropped 6 bases, with 8 bases sitting between them. Germline loops: CDR1 SEHNR, CDR2 FQNEAQ (reference sequence). The CDR3 loop spans 13 amino acids. The chain's CDR3 is CASSLQGIQPQHF. The DNA of the CDR3 is TGTGCCAGCAGCTTACAGGGAATTCAGCCCCAGCATTTT.

The chain carries TRBV25-1 and TRBJ1-2; D not certain. Per the germline V gene, CDR1 is MGHDK and CDR2 is SYGVNS. V was pared by 4 bases and J by 5 bases, with 11 bases between. CDR3 length: 13 residues. Here the CDR3 reads CASSASGPYGYTF. The CDR3 DNA sequence: TGTGCCAGCAGTGCGTCCGGCCCGTATGGCTACACCTTC.

There are a few counts of this clonotype. The rearrangement joins TRBV14 to TRBJ1-1, with a tentative D call TRBD1 (5 bases). Germline V gene data show CDR1 as SGHDN and CDR2 as FVKESK. The CDR3 totals 15 residues. V was pared by 0 bases and J by 5 bases, with 13 bases between. In DNA form, the CDR3 reads TGTGCCAGCAGCCAAGACTCCGGGGCTATTACTGAAGCTTTCTTT. Protein sequence: CASSQDSGAITEAFF.